This T cell receptor (beta chain) is drawn from a study of blood T cell repertoires in COVID-19. In the study overall: Researchers got acute and convalescent COVID-19 samples from the United States, Italy and Spain. T cells, B-cell-depleted T cells, or PBMCs supplied cDNA or gDNA.

As processed by the authors: Reference gene primer amplification gave estimated nucleated cell counts. Generated by immunoSEQ multiplex PCR, the TCRdb table keeps only in-frame clones and is missing some. D and trimming were read from the DNA, whereas the V and J calls and clone size are those reported in that table. The data contain about 120,000 clones, 60% to 80% of them singletons. CDR1 and CDR2 (germline): SNHLY, FYNNEI. The CDR3 loop spans 12 amino acids. V lost 6 bases, J lost 12 bases, and 18 bases lay in between. This chain links TRBV2 with TRBJ2-7; a weak D match, TRBD1 (5 bases). The sequence was collected from a man in his 60s with acute or convalescent COVID-19. The sample comprised peripheral blood. The CDR3 coding sequence is TGTGCCAGCAGGGTCTGGCAGGGTGGATCGTACTTC. The encoded protein is CASRVWQGGSYF.